This T cell receptor (beta chain) originates from a study of cytomegalovirus exposure and HLA in healthy donors. Germline CDR1 and CDR2: MNHNS and SASEGT. This CDR3 region has 14 residues. V lost 6 bases, J lost 3 bases, and 14 bases lay in between. As regards this clone: Its matching antigen is unknown.

Overall study results and limits: A likely sequencing artifact accounted for one observed cluster of highly shared sequence variants.

Primers included in the PCR were 60 Vbeta and 13 Jbeta primers. The table came from immunoSEQ multiplex PCR; TCRdb's copy has only in-frame clones and leaves some out. Recorded for this sample: around 40,000 clones. It was healthy bone marrow donors who served as donors. The sequenced sample was PBMCs. The source of this sequence is a man under 40 in good health and CMV-seronegative. This chain uses TRBV6-1 with TRBJ1-1, with D unclear. The CDR3 DNA follows: TGTGCCAGCAGCCCCACGGGGAGAGACACTGAAGCTTTCTTT. The encoded protein is CASSPTGRDTEAFF.